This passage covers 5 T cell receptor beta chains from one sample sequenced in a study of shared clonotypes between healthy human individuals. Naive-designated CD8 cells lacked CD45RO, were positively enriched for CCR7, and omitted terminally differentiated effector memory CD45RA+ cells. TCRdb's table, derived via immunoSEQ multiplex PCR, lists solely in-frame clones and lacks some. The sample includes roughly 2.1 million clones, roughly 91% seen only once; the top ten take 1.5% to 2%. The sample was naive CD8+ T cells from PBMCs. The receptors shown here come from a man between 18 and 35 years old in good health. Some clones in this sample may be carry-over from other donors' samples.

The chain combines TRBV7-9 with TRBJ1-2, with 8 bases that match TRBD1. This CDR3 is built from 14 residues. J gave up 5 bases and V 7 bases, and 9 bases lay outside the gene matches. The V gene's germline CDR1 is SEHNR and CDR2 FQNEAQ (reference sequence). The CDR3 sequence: CASNDRDRIYGYTF. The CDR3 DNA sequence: TGTGCCAGCAACGACCGGGACAGGATTTATGGCTACACCTTC.

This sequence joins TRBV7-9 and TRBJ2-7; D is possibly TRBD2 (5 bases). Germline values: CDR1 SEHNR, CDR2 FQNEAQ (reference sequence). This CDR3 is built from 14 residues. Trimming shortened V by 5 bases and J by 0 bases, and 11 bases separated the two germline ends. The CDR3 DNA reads TGTGCCAGCAGCGAGGGTGGATACTCCTACGAGCAGTACTTC. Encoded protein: CASSEGGYSYEQYF.

As DNA, the CDR3 is TGTGCCAGCAGCAAGGCGGACAGGGGCTCTGGAAACACCATATATTTT. Translating it yields CASSKADRGSGNTIYF. The V call is TRBV21-1, the J call TRBJ1-3; the table's D call of TRBD1 was not tested on the DNA. TRBV21-1 is deemed a pseudogene. The CDR3 extends over 16 amino acids.

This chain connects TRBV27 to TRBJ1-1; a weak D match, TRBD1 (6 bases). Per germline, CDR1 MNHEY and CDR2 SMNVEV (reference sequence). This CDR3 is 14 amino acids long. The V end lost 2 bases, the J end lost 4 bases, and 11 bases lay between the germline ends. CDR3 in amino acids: CASSLVKGGTEAFF. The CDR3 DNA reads TGTGCCAGCAGTTTAGTGAAGGGGGGCACTGAAGCTTTCTTT.

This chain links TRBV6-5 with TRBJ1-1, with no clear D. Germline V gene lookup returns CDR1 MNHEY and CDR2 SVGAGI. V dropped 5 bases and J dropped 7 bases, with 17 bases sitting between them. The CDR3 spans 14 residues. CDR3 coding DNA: TGTGCCAGCAGTCAGGACGGTCCGTCGGGTGAAGCTTTCTTT. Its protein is CASSQDGPSGEAFF.